Presented here are 30 T cell receptor beta chains from one specimen sequenced in a study of T cells in Graves' hyperthyroidism and ophthalmopathy. TCR beta CDR3 region amplification was performed from RNA transcripts. During a first-round RT-PCR of the TCR CDR3, the HTBI primer set was used. TCRdb re-derived calls from the multiplex PCR reads in MiXCR, one entry per CDR3 protein. The table lists under 350,000 distinct CDR3 sequences, 20% to 25% of them singletons, with approximately 30% in the top ten. What was sequenced was blood. All receptors come from a man aged 40-49 years with Graves' hyperthyroidism that later progressed to Graves' ophthalmopathy.

This clonotype has ten or more counts. The chain employs TRBV5-1 and TRBJ2-7; D gene ambiguous. Germline V gives CDR1 SGHRS, CDR2 YFSETQ. There are 13 residues in the CDR3. Trimming removed 6 bases at V and 2 bases at J, with 12 bases between. The CDR3 is CASKSGQTYEQYF. CDR3 nucleotides: TGCGCCAGCAAAAGTGGGCAAACCTACGAGCAGTACTTC.

This chain joins TRBV12-3 or TRBV12-4 and TRBJ2-7, with a tentative D call TRBD1 (6 bases). This CDR3 has 13 residues. V lost 9 bases, J lost 3 bases, and 15 bases lay in between. The CDR3 nucleotides are TGTGCCAGTTCTACAGGGCCCTACTACGAGCAGTACTTC. Residues: CASSTGPYYEQYF.

This clonotype was detected ten times or more. The CDR3 DNA reads as TGTGCCAGCAGTTTTCAGGATTTGGGGCCTCGGGAGACCCAGTACTTC. Protein product: CASSFQDLGPRETQYF. The chain recombines TRBV28 with TRBJ2-5; D possibly corresponds to TRBD1 (5 bases). Trimming stripped 3 bases from V and 5 bases from J, with 19 bases between. Per germline, CDR1 MDHEN and CDR2 SYDVKM. CDR3 length: 16 amino acids.

This clonotype appeared many times. The rearrangement joins TRBV20-1 to TRBJ1-1; D perhaps matches TRBD1 (6 bases). The CDR3 has 14 amino acids. Germline V CDR1 and CDR2: DFQATT, SNEGSKA (reference sequence). Trimming left V 5 bases short and J 0 bases short, with 13 bases between. In nucleotides, the CDR3 is TGCAGTGCTTACGCAACAGGGATGAACACTGAAGCTTTCTTT. Translation gives CSAYATGMNTEAFF.

V is TRBV2 and J is TRBJ2-5; no reliable D call. Trimming cost V 2 bases and J 4 bases, with 14 bases left between them. This CDR3 has 15 residues. Germline CDR1 SNHLY, CDR2 FYNNEI. CDR3 nucleotides: TGTGCCAGCAGTGAATACTCCGTCGTAGGAGAGACCCAGTACTTC. Translating it yields CASSEYSVVGETQYF.

This clonotype was detected many times. The chain is built from TRBV5-1 and TRBJ2-2; D perhaps matches TRBD1 (6 bases). The CDR3 length is 15 residues. Trimming took off 1 base at V and 5 bases at J, with 12 bases between the two ends. CDR1 and CDR2 (germline): SGHRS, YFSETQ. Here the CDR3 reads CASSLIQGQTGELFF. For the CDR3, the DNA is TGCGCCAGCAGCTTGATTCAGGGGCAGACCGGGGAGCTGTTTTTT.

This clonotype was detected many times. J is TRBJ1-1 and V is TRBV20-1; the D gene is possibly TRBD1 (5 bases). The V and J ends lost 1 base and 4 bases respectively, with 16 bases between them. The germline V gene has CDR1 DFQATT and CDR2 SNEGSKA (reference sequence). The CDR3 covers 15 residues. CDR3 amino acids: CSARGGRPEVTEAFF. The CDR3 coding sequence is TGCAGTGCTAGAGGGGGGAGGCCCGAGGTCACTGAAGCTTTCTTT.

This clonotype was seen at least ten times. The gene calls are TRBV14 and TRBJ2-5, with unresolved D. The V end was cut by 5 bases, the J end by 3 bases, with 4 bases between. The length of the CDR3 is 11 residues. Per germline, CDR1 SGHDN and CDR2 FVKESK. CDR3 region: CASSTEETQYF. In nucleotides, the CDR3 is TGTGCCAGCAGCACCGAAGAGACCCAGTACTTC.

This clonotype was picked up many times. The chain couples TRBV6-5 to TRBJ2-5; the D gene could be TRBD1 or TRBD2 (5 bases each). Per germline, CDR1 MNHEY and CDR2 SVGAGI. Trimming stripped 5 bases from V and 5 bases from J, with 18 bases between. The CDR3 runs to 15 residues. CDR3 sequence reads: CASSRQTWDGETQYF. The CDR3 DNA sequence: TGTGCCAGCAGTCGACAGACCTGGGACGGGGAGACCCAGTACTTC.

This clonotype was recorded many times. CDR3 sequence reads: CASTGQSLSKTQYF. The CDR3 bases are TGTGCCAGCACGGGACAGAGCCTATCCAAGACCCAGTACTTC. The chain recombines TRBV2 with TRBJ2-5; 7 positions agree with TRBD1. CDR3 size: 14 residues. The germline V gene encodes CDR1 SNHLY and CDR2 FYNNEI. V shed 7 bases, J shed 6 bases, and the junction held 11 bases outside the gene matches.

This clonotype was detected ten times or more. The chain has TRBV29-1 and TRBJ2-2; D is undetermined. CDR1 and CDR2 from the germline V gene are SQVTM and ANQGSEA. This CDR3 has 13 residues. V was clipped by 5 bases and J by 0 bases, with 7 bases between them. The CDR3 region is CSVRLANTGELFF. The CDR3 DNA is TGCAGCGTTCGGCTAGCGAACACCGGGGAGCTGTTTTTT.

This clonotype has a count of ten or more. The gene calls are TRBV7-9 and TRBJ2-7, with D perhaps matching TRBD1 (5 bases). V was cut by 0 bases and J by 3 bases, with 12 bases left in between. The CDR3 loop spans 15 amino acids. Germline loops: CDR1 SEHNR, CDR2 FQNEAQ (reference sequence). The CDR3 DNA is TGTGCCAGCAGCTTAGCGACGGCCAGGGACTACGAGCAGTACTTC. Its translation is CASSLATARDYEQYF.

At least ten counts were recorded for this clonotype. The chain is built from TRBV6-4 and TRBJ1-2, with 8 bases identical to TRBD1. V dropped 6 bases and J dropped 4; count of bases not matched to a gene: 16. The CDR3 has 17 amino acids. Germline values: CDR1 MRHNA, CDR2 SNTAGT. This CDR3 is CASSPGQGFIPVYGYTF. The CDR3 nucleotides read TGTGCCAGCAGCCCAGGACAGGGCTTTATCCCGGTCTATGGCTACACCTTC.

This clonotype was detected ten times or more. The chain links TRBV30 to TRBJ1-2; D might be TRBD1 (5 bases). V shed 5 bases and J shed 2 bases, with 18 bases lying between them. Germline V gene data show CDR1 as GTSNPN and CDR2 as SVGIG (reference sequence). This CDR3 contains 15 residues. CDR3: CAWRAGLARNYGYTF. The CDR3 coding sequence is TGTGCCTGGCGGGCAGGGCTAGCTCGAAACTATGGCTACACCTTC.

This sequence joins TRBV6-1 and TRBJ1-2; D is undetermined. The V end lost 5 bases, the J end lost 4 bases, and 11 bases lay between the germline ends. This CDR3 has 13 amino acids. Germline CDR1 MNHNS, CDR2 SASEGT. The CDR3 DNA follows: TGTGCCAGCAGTCGCAACTTTCGCTATGGCTACACCTTC. Translation gives CASSRNFRYGYTF.

This clonotype was detected ten times or more. The J gene is TRBJ1-2, the V gene TRBV27; 10 nucleotides line up with TRBD1. Unmatched junction bases numbered 2, after V lost 3 bases and J lost 7 bases. Germline CDR1 is MNHEY and CDR2 is SMNVEV (reference sequence). The CDR3 length is 13 residues. The CDR3 sequence: CASSFRDRGGYTF. The CDR3 DNA reads TGTGCCAGCAGTTTTAGGGACAGGGGTGGCTACACCTTC.

This clonotype was recorded at least ten times. V usage is TRBV15 and J usage is TRBJ1-2; 8 bases map to TRBD1. The CDR3 is made up of 13 amino acids. Per germline, CDR1 LNHNV and CDR2 YYDKDF (reference sequence). Trimming at V came to 4 bases and at J to 8 bases, leaving 6 bases not matched to a gene. DNA of the CDR3: TGTGCCACCAGCAAGAAGGACAGGGACGGCTACACCTTC. It codes for CATSKKDRDGYTF.

This clonotype has ten or more counts. The chain uses TRBV5-1 and TRBJ1-1; D is undetermined. The CDR3 has 13 residues. Germline V gene lookup returns CDR1 SGHRS and CDR2 YFSETQ. V gave up 2 bases and J gave up 1 base, with 6 bases separating them. The CDR3 sequence: CASSFNENTEAFF. CDR3 nucleotide sequence: TGCGCCAGCAGCTTTAACGAGAACACTGAAGCTTTCTTT.

This clonotype was picked up many times. The V gene is TRBV6-5, the J gene TRBJ2-7; 11 bases are shared with TRBD1. V dropped 11 bases and J dropped 3; count of bases not matched to a gene: 6. CDR3 length: 13 residues. CDR1 is MNHEY and CDR2 is SVGAGI in the germline V gene. The CDR3 DNA is TGTGCCGGTCGGACAGGGGGCAACTACGAGCAGTACTTC. Translated, it gives CAGRTGGNYEQYF.

The table lists this clonotype with many counts. In DNA form, the CDR3 reads TGTGCCAGCAGCTCGGACAGGGTCGGGTACGAGCAGTACTTC. It translates to CASSSDRVGYEQYF. The rearrangement uses TRBV11-2 and TRBJ2-7, with 8 bases aligning to TRBD1. Per the germline V gene, CDR1 is SGHAT and CDR2 is FQNNGV. Trimming took 4 bases from V and 4 from J; bases not matched to a gene: 6. The CDR3 spans 14 residues.

A few counts support this clonotype. The V gene is TRBV6-1, the J gene TRBJ2-2; TRBD1 agrees at 9 bases. Germline V gives CDR1 MNHNS, CDR2 SASEGT. CDR3 length: 17 residues. The V gene end was trimmed by 8 bases and the J gene end by 0 bases; junction bases not matched to a gene: 10. The CDR3 DNA follows: TGTGCCAGCCGAGCCCGGACAGGGGTTTCGAACACCGGGGAGCTGTTTTTT. Translating gives CASRARTGVSNTGELFF.

This clonotype has ten or more counts. The rearrangement links TRBV7-6 to TRBJ2-2; tentatively, D is TRBD1 or TRBD2 (8 bases each). Deletions cut 5 bases from V and 7 bases from J, with 29 bases between. The length of the CDR3 is 19 residues. CDR1 and CDR2 (germline): SGHVS, FNYEAQ. CDR3 amino acids: CASSPDRVDGRGEDGELFF. The CDR3 DNA reads as TGTGCCAGCAGCCCGGACAGGGTTGACGGGAGGGGTGAGGACGGGGAGCTGTTTTTT.

The table lists this clonotype with many counts. The rearrangement links TRBV2 to TRBJ2-4; D remains unclear. The ends were cut back, 1 base at V and 2 bases at J, with 12 bases in the middle. The CDR3 sequence is 16 residues long. CDR1 and CDR2 (germline): SNHLY, FYNNEI. CDR3 sequence: CASSEGAAWSKNIQYF. The CDR3 bases are TGTGCCAGCAGTGAAGGGGCAGCATGGTCCAAAAACATTCAGTACTTC. The full variable domain, with the rest looked up from reference TRBV2 and TRBJ2-4, is EPEVTQTPSHQVTQMGQEVILRCVPISNHLYFYWYRQILGQKVEFLVSFYNNEISEKSEIFDDQFSVERPDGSNFTLKIRSTKLEDSAMYFCASSEGAAWSKNIQYFGAGTRLSVL.

The chain combines TRBV6-2 or TRBV6-3 with TRBJ2-7; 8 bases are shared with TRBD2. The CDR3 runs to 15 residues. Germline lookup yields CDR1 MNHEY and CDR2 SVGEGT. V was clipped by 7 bases and J by 0 bases; unmatched bases: 8. In DNA, the CDR3 is TGTGCCAGCACCCGGACTAGCCTTAGCTCCTACGAGCAGTACTTC. Its translation is CASTRTSLSSYEQYF.

This clonotype came up many times. This sequence joins TRBV3-1 and TRBJ1-1; D remains unclear. CDR1 LGHDT and CDR2 YNNKEL come from the germline V gene (reference sequence). The CDR3 length is 14 residues. The ends were cut back, 0 bases at V and 1 base at J, with 6 bases in the middle. CDR3 DNA sequence: TGTGCCAGCAGCCAAGAGGCGGGGAACACTGAAGCTTTCTTT. Translating it yields CASSQEAGNTEAFF.

This clonotype was seen at least ten times. V is TRBV6-2 or TRBV6-3 and J is TRBJ1-1, with TRBD1 as a possible D gene (5 bases). The CDR3 runs 13 residues. Germline loops: CDR1 MNHEY, CDR2 SVGEGT. Deletions cut 2 bases from V and 10 bases from J, with 14 bases between. CDR3 nucleotides: TGTGCCAGCAGTTACCAGGCCGGGGCTATAGCTTTCTTT. Its protein is CASSYQAGAIAFF.

The V and J genes are TRBV30 and TRBJ1-5; perhaps TRBD1 as D (6 bases). Trimming took 0 bases from V and 6 from J, leaving 12 bases between them. The CDR3 has 14 residues. CDR1 and CDR2 from the germline V gene are GTSNPN and SVGIG (reference sequence). CDR3 protein: CAWSVRLGAQPQHF. DNA for the CDR3: TGTGCCTGGAGTGTACGACTGGGGGCTCAGCCCCAGCATTTT.

The chain couples TRBV27 to TRBJ2-7; possibly TRBD2 for D (5 bases). V gave up 2 bases and J gave up 0 bases, with 8 bases separating them. The CDR3 runs to 14 residues. CDR1 and CDR2 from the germline V gene are MNHEY and SMNVEV (reference sequence). CDR3 residues: CASSLRLPSYEQYF. DNA for the CDR3: TGTGCCAGCAGTTTAAGACTACCCTCCTACGAGCAGTACTTC.

This clonotype has a count of ten or more. V is TRBV10-3 and J is TRBJ2-7; D call uncertain. With 2 bases removed from V and 3 bases from J, the gap between germline ends came to 14 bases. The CDR3 has 15 amino acids. Germline values: CDR1 ENHRY, CDR2 SYGVKD. For the CDR3, the DNA is TGTGCCATCAGTGAGCTGACGGCTACCCACTACGAGCAGTACTTC. Protein: CAISELTATHYEQYF.

This clonotype has at least ten counts. The rearrangement joins TRBV28 to TRBJ1-5; D gene uncertain. V was cut by 3 bases and J by 5 bases, with 17 bases left in between. CDR3 size: 16 residues. Germline loops: CDR1 MDHEN, CDR2 SYDVKM. CDR3 coding DNA: TGTGCCAGCAGTTTCAGGTCCTTAAATCGTTATCAGCCCCAGCATTTT. Translated: CASSFRSLNRYQPQHF.